This T cell receptor (beta chain) is drawn from a study of cytomegalovirus exposure and HLA in healthy donors. Findings of the study overall: Some V segments, TRBV6-2 and TRBV6-3 among them, were indistinguishable and were therefore excluded.

Notes on this clone: Antigen specificity is unknown.

The germline CDR1 and CDR2 sequences are ENHRY and SYGVKD. The CDR3 runs to 14 residues. With V trimmed by 10 bases and J by 1 base, 4 bases remained unmatched. Researchers ran the PCR with 60 Vbeta and 13 Jbeta primers. TCRdb keeps only in-frame clones here, not all; method: immunoSEQ multiplex PCR. The sample lists 100,000 to 150,000 clones, about 11% occurring once. This sequence was found in a young woman in good health and CMV-seropositive. Sequencing used PBMCs. The rearrangement joins TRBV10-3 to TRBJ1-5; 10 nucleotides line up with TRBD1. The chain's CDR3 is CATGTGESNQPQHF. CDR3 DNA: TGTGCCACCGGGACAGGGGAGAGCAATCAGCCCCAGCATTTT.